This TCR beta chain was observed in a study of neurological immune-mediated disorders. The study, taken as a whole, reports: Multiple sclerosis patients had less TCR clonal expansion than even healthy controls, unlike HTLV-1-associated myelopathy. None of the CDR3 amino acid sequences found in expanded clones was shared across subjects. This suggests that the TCR-beta repertoires were private in all groups.

Time point denoted: longitudinal time-point 1 (baseline). Trimming took off 5 bases at V and 2 bases at J, with 11 bases between the two ends. Germline V lookup: CDR1 SGHTA, CDR2 FQGNSA. The CDR3 runs 14 residues. cDNA was made by 5'RACE with 10-nucleotide random UMIs. TCRdb itself ran the 5' RACE reads through MiXCR, one entry per CDR3 protein. The sample records around 60,000 distinct CDR3 sequences, 9.5% to 12% being singletons. To note about this clonotype: Its antigen is still unknown.

Specimen: PBMCs. The chain combines TRBV7-2 with TRBJ2-3; TRBD1 is a possible D gene (6 bases). This clonotype was obtained from a male donor with HTLV-1-associated myelopathy (HAM/TSP). The CDR3 nucleotides are TGTGCCAGCAGCATGGACAGACACACAGATACGCAGTATTTT. This gives the protein CASSMDRHTDTQYF.